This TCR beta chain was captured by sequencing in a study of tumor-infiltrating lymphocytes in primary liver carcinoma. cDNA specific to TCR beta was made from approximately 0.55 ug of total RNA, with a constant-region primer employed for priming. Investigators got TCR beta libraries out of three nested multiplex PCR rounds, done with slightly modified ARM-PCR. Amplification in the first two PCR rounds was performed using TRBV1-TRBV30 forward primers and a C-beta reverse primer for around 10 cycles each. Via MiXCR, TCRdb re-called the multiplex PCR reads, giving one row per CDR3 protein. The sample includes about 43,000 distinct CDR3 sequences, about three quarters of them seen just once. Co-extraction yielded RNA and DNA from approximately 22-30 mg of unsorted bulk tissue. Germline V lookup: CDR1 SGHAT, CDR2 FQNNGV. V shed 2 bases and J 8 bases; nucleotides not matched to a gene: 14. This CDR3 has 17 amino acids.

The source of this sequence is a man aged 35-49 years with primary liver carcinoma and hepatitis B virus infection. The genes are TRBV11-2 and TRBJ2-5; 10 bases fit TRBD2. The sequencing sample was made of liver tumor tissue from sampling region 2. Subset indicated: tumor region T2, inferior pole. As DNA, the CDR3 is TGTGCCAGCAGCTTAAGACTAGCGGGTAACACGAGCGATACCCAGTACTTC. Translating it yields CASSLRLAGNTSDTQYF.